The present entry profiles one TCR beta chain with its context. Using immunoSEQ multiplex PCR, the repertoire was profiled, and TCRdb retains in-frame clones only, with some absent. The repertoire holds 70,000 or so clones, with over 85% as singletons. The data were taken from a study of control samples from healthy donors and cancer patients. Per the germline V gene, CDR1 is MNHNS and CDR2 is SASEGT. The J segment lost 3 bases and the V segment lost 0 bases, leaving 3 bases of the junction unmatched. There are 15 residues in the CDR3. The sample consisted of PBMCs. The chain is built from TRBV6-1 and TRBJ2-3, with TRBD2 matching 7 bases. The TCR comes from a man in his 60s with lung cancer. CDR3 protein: CASSEAGGWTDTQYF. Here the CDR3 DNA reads TGTGCCAGCAGTGAAGCGGGGGGGTGGACAGATACGCAGTATTTT.